These 19 T cell receptor beta chains came from one sample sequenced in a study of blood T cells in healthy people across ages. PCR was performed a second time for roughly 7 to 11 cycles using a sample-barcoded 5' primer and a J-beta primer mix. TCRdb analysed the 5' RACE reads with MiXCR anew, one entry per CDR3 protein. This sample yields over 1,300,000 distinct CDR3 sequences, of which around 55% are seen a single time; under 8.5% belongs to the top ten. The specimen was blood. The receptors here all came from a man younger than 35 in good health.

This rearrangement joins TRBV2 to TRBJ2-1; 12 bases line up with TRBD2. The assigned J gene may be wrong: the sequence end matches TRBJ2-7 better. This CDR3 has 15 amino acids. Germline assignment: CDR1 SNHLY and CDR2 FYNNEI. The CDR3 coding sequence is TGTGCCAGCAGGACTAGCGGGAGCTCCTACAATGAGCAGTACTTC. It is translated as CASRTSGSSYNEQYF.

The V gene is TRBV3-1, the J gene TRBJ2-7, with 7 nucleotides matching TRBD1. From germline, CDR1 is LGHDT and CDR2 YNNKEL (reference sequence). Trimming removed 5 bases from V and 3 bases from J; junction bases left unmatched: 7. The CDR3 extends over 14 amino acids. CDR3 protein: CASSLRDRLYEQYF. The DNA of the CDR3 is TGTGCCAGCAGCTTAAGGGACAGACTCTACGAGCAGTACTTC.

V usage is TRBV7-4 and J usage is TRBJ1-2; D unclear. The CDR3 spans 13 residues. Trimming removed 5 bases at V and 4 bases at J, with 11 bases between. Germline CDR1 reads SGHVT; CDR2 reads SQSDAQ. The CDR3 DNA is TGTGCCAGCAGCGCGGTTCAGGTCTATGGCTACACCTTC. Amino acid sequence: CASSAVQVYGYTF.

This rearrangement joins TRBV6-2 or TRBV6-3 to TRBJ2-1; the match to TRBD1 covers 9 bases. CDR3 length: 15 amino acids. Germline loops: CDR1 MNHEY, CDR2 SVGEGT. After removal of 6 bases from V and 5 bases from J, the junction contained 8 bases not matched to a gene. CDR3 in DNA: TGTGCCAGCAGCCGGACAGGGGCAACTAACAATGAGCAGTTCTTC. As protein: CASSRTGATNNEQFF.

V usage is TRBV20-1 and J usage is TRBJ2-5; the match to TRBD2 covers 9 bases. Trimming took 3 bases from V and 6 from J; bases not matched to a gene: 11. CDR1 is DFQATT and CDR2 is SNEGSKA in the germline V gene (reference sequence). The CDR3 length is 15 residues. The DNA for the CDR3 is TGCAGTGCTAGCCCCGGCGGGGGGGCGGTAAAGACCCAGTACTTC. As protein: CSASPGGGAVKTQYF.

This clonotype was picked up one time. This chain links TRBV29-1 with TRBJ2-1, with 9 bases matching TRBD1. CDR3 size: 15 residues. Germline V gene data show CDR1 as SQVTM and CDR2 as ANQGSEA. Trimming removed 4 bases from V and 1 base from J; junction bases left unmatched: 5. CDR3 coding DNA: TGCAGCGTTGCGCCAGGGACAGGGTCCTACAATGAGCAGTTCTTC. Residues: CSVAPGTGSYNEQFF.

This clonotype appeared a few times. The chain recombines TRBV10-3 with TRBJ2-5; no firm D call. V was cut by 6 bases and J by 3 bases, with 11 bases left in between. The CDR3 loop spans 13 amino acids. Germline V gene data show CDR1 as ENHRY and CDR2 as SYGVKD. CDR3 DNA: TGTGCCATCAGATCCCCACCTGAAGAGACCCAGTACTTC. The encoded protein is CAIRSPPEETQYF.

The chain is built from TRBV20-1 and TRBJ2-7, with TRBD2 identical over 10 bases. The CDR3 is 16 residues long. Losses at the gene ends were 0 bases for V and 2 bases for J; bases not matched to a gene: 7. Germline V gene data show CDR1 as DFQATT and CDR2 as SNEGSKA (reference sequence). CDR3 protein: CSARDLTSGTTYEQYF. In DNA, the CDR3 is TGCAGTGCTAGAGATCTTACTAGCGGGACTACCTACGAGCAGTACTTC.

This clonotype showed up just a few times. CDR3: CASSQDSSVQYF. CDR3 bases: TGCGCCAGCAGCCAAGATAGTTCAGTGCAGTACTTC. The chain recombines TRBV4-1 with TRBJ2-4; D not certain. The CDR3 is 12 residues long. Trimming took off 0 bases at V and 13 bases at J, with 10 bases between the two ends. Germline CDR1 is MGHRA and CDR2 is YSYEKL.

The chain has TRBV4-1 and TRBJ1-4; a possible D gene is TRBD1 (5 bases). CDR1 is MGHRA, CDR2 YSYEKL, per germline. CDR3 length: 20 amino acids. Trimming pared 0 bases from V and 0 bases from J, leaving 20 bases between. The CDR3 protein is CASSQDDYNRGIPTNEKLFF. The CDR3 DNA is TGCGCCAGCAGCCAAGACGATTACAACCGGGGGATTCCAACTAATGAAAAACTGTTTTTT.

This sequence joins TRBV12-3 or TRBV12-4 and TRBJ2-1; 9 positions agree with TRBD2. V lost 7 bases, J lost 5 bases, and 12 bases stayed unmatched. This CDR3 is built from 16 residues. The CDR3 region has the DNA TGTGCCAGCAAGTTAATAGCGGGAGCCCCCAACAATGAGCAGTTCTTC. Its translation is CASKLIAGAPNNEQFF.

The chain links TRBV2 to TRBJ2-5, with TRBD2 identical over 11 bases. CDR3 size: 15 residues. Germline CDR1 SNHLY, CDR2 FYNNEI. With V trimmed by 6 bases and J by 2 bases, 5 bases remained unmatched. This CDR3 is CASRETSGAQETQYF. The CDR3 nucleotides read TGTGCCAGCAGGGAGACTAGCGGGGCTCAAGAGACCCAGTACTTC.

This clonotype has more than one count but fewer than ten. The rearrangement links TRBV25-1 to TRBJ2-7, with TRBD1 matching 8 bases. CDR1 MGHDK and CDR2 SYGVNS come from the germline V gene. This CDR3 has 13 amino acids. The V gene end was trimmed by 3 bases and the J gene end by 5 bases; junction bases not matched to a gene: 3. In DNA form, the CDR3 reads TGTGCCAGCAGTGACAGGGGGCTCAACGAGCAGTACTTC. As protein: CASSDRGLNEQYF.

The rearrangement links TRBV28 to TRBJ1-4, with 9 bases aligning to TRBD1. This CDR3 comprises 17 residues. Germline trimming cut 5 bases from V and 7 bases from J; bases unmatched to any gene: 14. CDR1 and CDR2 (germline): MDHEN, SYDVKM. The CDR3 region has the DNA TGTGCCAGCAGTCCGGACAGGGGTTTAGTAGTTCGTGAAAAACTGTTTTTT. Translating it yields CASSPDRGLVVREKLFF.

This clonotype was seen many times. The chain uses TRBV20-1 and TRBJ2-1; tentatively, D is TRBD1 or TRBD2 (6 bases each). The CDR3 is 14 amino acids. Germline V gives CDR1 DFQATT, CDR2 SNEGSKA (reference sequence). V gave up 6 bases and J gave up 7 bases, with 19 bases separating them. DNA for the CDR3: TGCAGTGCCCTTCCGGGGGCCTCCGTGAATGAGCAGTTCTTC. It specifies CSALPGASVNEQFF.

The V and J genes are TRBV10-3 and TRBJ2-2; TRBD2 might be the D (5 bases). The CDR3 is made up of 15 amino acids. Germline CDR1 reads ENHRY; CDR2 reads SYGVKD. Deletions cut 2 bases from V and 0 bases from J, with 7 bases between. The CDR3 nucleotides are TGTGCCATCAGTGAGAAGACTACGAACACCGGGGAGCTGTTTTTT. The encoded protein is CAISEKTTNTGELFF.

This clonotype came up once. The rearrangement joins TRBV20-1 to TRBJ2-5; 8 nucleotides agree with TRBD2. This CDR3 is 13 amino acids long. CDR1 is DFQATT, CDR2 SNEGSKA, per germline (reference sequence). Trimming removed 5 bases from V and 3 bases from J; junction bases left unmatched: 5. The CDR3 here is CSAPALAEETQYF. The CDR3 DNA reads TGCAGTGCTCCAGCACTAGCGGAAGAGACCCAGTACTTC.

The chain recombines TRBV3-1 with TRBJ1-5, with D uncertain. The CDR3 has 13 amino acids. The germline V gene encodes CDR1 LGHDT and CDR2 YNNKEL (reference sequence). V dropped 3 bases and J dropped 7 bases, with 10 bases sitting between them. CDR3 amino acids: CASSQRMEQPQHF. The CDR3 DNA reads as TGTGCCAGCAGCCAGAGAATGGAGCAGCCCCAGCATTTT.

The gene calls are TRBV29-1 and TRBJ2-2; D gene unclear. Germline CDR1 is SQVTM and CDR2 is ANQGSEA. CDR3 length equals 12 residues. Trimming stripped 5 bases from V and 5 bases from J, with 9 bases between. The CDR3 is CSVHRETGELFF. The CDR3 coding sequence is TGCAGCGTTCATCGAGAGACCGGGGAGCTGTTTTTT.